This TCR beta chain was observed in a study of shared clonotypes between healthy human individuals. The CDR3 extends over 12 amino acids. Germline loops: CDR1 SQVTM, CDR2 ANQGSEA. The V and J ends lost 4 bases and 7 bases, in that order; junction bases with no gene match: 7. Measured with immunoSEQ multiplex PCR; TCRdb has only the in-frame clones, and not every one. The sample lists nearly 500,000 clones; over 65% were seen once. The V and J genes are TRBV29-1 and TRBJ2-7; 7 bases match TRBD1. The source of this sequence is a woman between 35 and 50 years old in good health. Some clones in this sample may be carry-over from other donors' samples. The sequenced sample consisted of PBMCs. The CDR3, as DNA: TGCAGCGTTGGCACAGGGGTTGATGAGCAGTACTTC. This translates into CSVGTGVDEQYF.